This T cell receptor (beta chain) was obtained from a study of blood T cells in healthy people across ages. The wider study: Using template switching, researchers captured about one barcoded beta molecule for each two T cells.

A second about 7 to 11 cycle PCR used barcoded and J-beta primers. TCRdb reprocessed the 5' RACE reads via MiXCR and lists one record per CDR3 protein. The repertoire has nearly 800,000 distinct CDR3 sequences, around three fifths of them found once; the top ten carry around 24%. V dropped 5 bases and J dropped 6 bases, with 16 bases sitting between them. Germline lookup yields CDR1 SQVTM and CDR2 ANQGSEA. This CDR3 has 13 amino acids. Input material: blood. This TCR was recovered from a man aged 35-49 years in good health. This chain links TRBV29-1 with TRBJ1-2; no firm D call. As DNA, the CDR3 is TGCAGCGTTATACAGACGGGTCCCAATGGCTACACCTTC. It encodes CSVIQTGPNGYTF.